This T cell receptor (beta chain) was retrieved from a study of blood T cell repertoires in COVID-19. Study overall: Donors in the United States, Italy and Spain gave samples during acute or convalescent COVID-19. Nucleic acid was either cDNA or gDNA, and it came from T cells, B-cell-depleted T cells, or PBMCs.

This clone is a singleton in its sample. Authors' data handling: Quantification of nucleated cells was approximated via reference gene primer amplification. The table came from immunoSEQ multiplex PCR; TCRdb's copy has only in-frame clones and leaves some out. V and J calls and clone size are given by that table; D and trimming were obtained from the DNA. The sample contains around 500,000 clones, approximately 85% of which appear only once. The TCR sequence derives from a human donor in a cohort sampled during active COVID-19. Sequencing was performed on peripheral blood.

The CDR3 DNA is TGTGCCTGGGTTGACAGGAACACTGAAGCTTTCTTT. Translating it yields CAWVDRNTEAFF. This chain uses TRBV30 with TRBJ1-1; a possible D gene is TRBD1 (5 bases). CDR3 size: 12 residues. CDR1 GTSNPN and CDR2 SVGIG come from the germline V gene (reference sequence). Trimming left V 5 bases short and J 1 base short, with 8 bases between.